These T cell receptor beta chains were read from a single sample in a study of blood T cells in healthy people across ages. Via MiXCR, TCRdb re-called the 5' RACE reads, giving one row per CDR3 protein. This table holds roughly 1,800,000 distinct CDR3 sequences, 40% to 55% found once. The sample was blood. These receptors all stem from a woman between 35 and 50 years old in good health. The CDR3 runs from the conserved cysteine through the conserved F or W.

cdr3_aa cdr3_length v_call
CASRPSGGAINNEQFF 16 TRBV6-5
CASSPQPGIREQFF 14 TRBV7-2
CSARGVGQGFYEQYF 15 TRBV20-1
CASSYSQSQFF 11 TRBV6-5
CASSLVVREEQYF 13 TRBV5-5
CASSLVGGKTYNEQFF 16 TRBV7-8
CAVSSRGTSPLHF 13 TRBV6-5
CSAVITDTQYF 11 TRBV20-1
CASSVGDRDSYNSPLHF 17 TRBV9
CSARHIGGARQETQFF 16 TRBV20-1
CASSQDAFLAGEQETQYF 18 TRBV3-1
CSASVRDRGTDTQYF 15 TRBV20-1
CASNLGYTQYF 11 TRBV6-2/TRBV6-3
CASSQGVQEQPQHF 14 TRBV4-1
CASRGGTVVLTF 12 TRBV4-2
CASRGDRGLTGELFF 15 TRBV25-1
CSVDPGHSQETQYF 14 TRBV29-1
CASSLFEGIGSPLHF 15 TRBV7-2
CASSEPEGGGRNEQFF 16 TRBV6-1
CASSLAGSGKAHEQYF 16 TRBV5-1
CAIKAQGGGPSYEQYF 16 TRBV12-1
CASSQDVGLLNYGYTF 16 TRBV4-3
CSASWSGGRTDTQYF 15 TRBV20-1
CASSESIGEGANSYEQYF 18 TRBV10-1
CASRHPRGGSGNEQFF 16 TRBV12-3/TRBV12-4
CATRDQGEARETQYF 15 TRBV15
CASKTGWNTQYF 12 TRBV28
CASSLDRQIQYF 12 TRBV11-1
CASSGIWGDTQYF 13 TRBV7-2
CASKGRARSETQYF 14 TRBV27
CASSSEGPLGNEQFF 15 TRBV11-1
CSSIGPGTGGAGKNIQYF 18 TRBV29-1
CASSLEGGRPSGANVLTF 18 TRBV5-1
CASSLELLAGHYNEQFF 17 TRBV7-2
CSARDATGDPTEQYF 15 TRBV20-1
CASSLGGTRGTQYF 14 TRBV12-3/TRBV12-4
CASSQDVAPDSSYNEQFF 18 TRBV4-3
CASSSTGNSNEQFF 14 TRBV7-3
CASLPGGGYGYTF 13 TRBV12-3/TRBV12-4
CASSLLAGVEETQYF 15 TRBV5-1
CASSLAHVGANYGYTF 16 TRBV7-2
CASNAGVYQETQYF 14 TRBV2
CATRTPDGPEAQYF 14 TRBV24-1
CASSGDGNEQFF 12 TRBV25-1
CASSLRQQSSYEQYF 15 TRBV6-2/TRBV6-3
CAISEWGTGSQPQHF 15 TRBV10-3
CSARDEDRLSYEQYF 15 TRBV20-1
CASSPPGTGREKLFF 15 TRBV7-8
CASSPISGGDYNEQFF 16 TRBV11-1
CSARDPIGNEQFF 13 TRBV20-1
CSARGGGGASGYTF 14 TRBV20-1